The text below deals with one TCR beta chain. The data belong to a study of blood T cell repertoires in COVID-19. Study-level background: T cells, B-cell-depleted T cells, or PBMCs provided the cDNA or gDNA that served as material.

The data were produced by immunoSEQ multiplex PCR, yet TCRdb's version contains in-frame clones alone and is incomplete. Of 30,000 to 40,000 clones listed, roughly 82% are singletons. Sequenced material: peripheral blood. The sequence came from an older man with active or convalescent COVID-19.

CDR3 in DNA: TGTGCCAGCAGCCCATCCACAGGGAGGGGGAAGTATCAGCCCCAGCATTTT. Translation gives CASSPSTGRGKYQPQHF. J is TRBJ1-5 and V is TRBV14, with TRBD1 as a possible D gene (6 bases). Trimming left V 4 bases short and J 5 bases short, with 21 bases between. The CDR3 covers 17 residues. CDR1 is SGHDN and CDR2 is FVKESK in the germline V gene. Together with reference TRBV14 and TRBJ1-5, the CDR3 gives the full variable domain: EAGVTQFPSHSVIEKGQTVTLRCDPISGHDNLYWYRRVMGKEIKFLLHFVKESKQDESGMPNNRFLAERTGGTYSTLKVQPAELEDSGVYFCASSPSTGRGKYQPQHFGDGTRLSIL.